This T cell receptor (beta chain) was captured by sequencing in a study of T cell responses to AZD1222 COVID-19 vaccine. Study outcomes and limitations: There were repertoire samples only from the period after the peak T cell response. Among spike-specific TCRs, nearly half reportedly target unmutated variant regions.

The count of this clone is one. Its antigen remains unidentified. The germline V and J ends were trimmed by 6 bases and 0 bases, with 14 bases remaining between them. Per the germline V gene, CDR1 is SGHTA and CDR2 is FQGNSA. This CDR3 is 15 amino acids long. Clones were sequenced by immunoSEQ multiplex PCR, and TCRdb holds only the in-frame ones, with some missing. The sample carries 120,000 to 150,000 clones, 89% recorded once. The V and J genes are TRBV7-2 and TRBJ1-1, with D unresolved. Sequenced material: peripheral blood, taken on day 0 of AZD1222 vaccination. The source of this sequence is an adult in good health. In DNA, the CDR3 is TGTGCCAGCAGGCATAACAGCCGGATGAACACTGAAGCTTTCTTT. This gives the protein CASRHNSRMNTEAFF.